A single sample is the source of the 30 T cell receptor beta chains below, sequenced in a study of blood T cell repertoires in COVID-19. Clones were read by immunoSEQ multiplex PCR, and TCRdb kept only the in-frame ones, dropping some. The profile shows tens of thousands of clones, roughly 83% of them singletons. Sequencing was carried out using peripheral blood. All receptors come from a human donor in a cohort sampled during active COVID-19.

This sequence joins TRBV20-1 and TRBJ1-2, with 9 bases fitting TRBD1. V was clipped by 6 bases and J by 6 bases; unmatched bases: 2. Germline CDR1 is DFQATT and CDR2 is SNEGSKA (reference sequence). The CDR3 length is 11 residues. This CDR3 reads CSARTGDGYTF. CDR3 DNA: TGCAGTGCCCGGACAGGGGATGGCTACACCTTC.

The chain uses TRBV6-2 or TRBV6-3 and TRBJ1-5; D gene unclear. Per germline, CDR1 MNHEY and CDR2 SVGEGT. Trimming removed 2 bases at V and 2 bases at J, with 7 bases between. This CDR3 has 14 residues. CDR3 DNA sequence: TGTGCCAGCAGTTACGCCCGGGGCAATCAGCCCCAGCATTTT. Its protein is CASSYARGNQPQHF.

The chain joins TRBV11-3 to TRBJ1-1; D uncertain. Germline V gene lookup returns CDR1 SGHNT and CDR2 YENEEA. V dropped 0 bases and J dropped 1 base, with 9 bases sitting between them. This CDR3 contains 15 residues. The CDR3 sequence is CASSLDGRKNTEAFF. The CDR3 DNA sequence: TGTGCCAGCAGCTTAGATGGCAGGAAGAACACTGAAGCTTTCTTT.

The CDR3 nucleotides are TGTGCCAGCAGTACAAACAGGGGGCGGTGGTACGAGCAGTACTTC. It codes for CASSTNRGRWYEQYF. The chain has TRBV28 and TRBJ2-7, with TRBD1 identical over 9 bases. The ends lost 5 bases at V and 4 bases at J; junction bases unmatched: 9. There are 15 residues in the CDR3. Germline assignment: CDR1 MDHEN and CDR2 SYDVKM.

The chain is built from TRBV5-1 and TRBJ1-6, with 10 nucleotides matching TRBD1. This CDR3 is 16 amino acids long. Trimming at V came to 0 bases and at J to 6 bases, leaving 3 bases not matched to a gene. Germline lookup yields CDR1 SGHRS and CDR2 YFSETQ. The CDR3 protein is CASSLEGQGPNSPLHF. CDR3 nucleotide sequence: TGCGCCAGCAGCTTGGAGGGACAGGGGCCTAATTCACCCCTCCACTTT.

This chain uses TRBV5-6 with TRBJ1-2, with D maybe TRBD1 (5 bases). This CDR3 spans 12 amino acids. The germline CDR1 and CDR2 sequences are SGHDT and YYEEEE. Trimming pared 1 base from V and 8 bases from J, leaving 9 bases between. Here the CDR3 DNA reads TGTGCCAGCAGCTTGCAGGGTAGCGGCTACACCTTC. It yields the protein CASSLQGSGYTF.

The chain is built from TRBV5-4 and TRBJ2-7; D is perhaps TRBD1 (5 bases). The CDR3 has 13 amino acids. V shed 1 base and J shed 3 bases, with 8 bases lying between them. Germline values: CDR1 SGHNT, CDR2 YYREEE (reference sequence). CDR3 coding DNA: TGTGCCAGCAGCTTGAGTCAGGGCTACGAGCAGTACTTC. It yields the protein CASSLSQGYEQYF.

The chain is built from TRBV5-1 and TRBJ1-1, with TRBD1 identical over 8 bases. Unmatched junction bases numbered 22, after V lost 3 bases and J lost 9 bases. Germline CDR1 reads SGHRS; CDR2 reads YFSETQ. The CDR3 consists of 18 residues. The CDR3 DNA is TGCGCCAGCAGCTCCGAAACCGACGGGACAGGCCTCATAAAAAAAGCTTTCTTT. This translates into CASSSETDGTGLIKKAFF.

The genes are TRBV2 and TRBJ2-2, with TRBD2 matching over 7 bases. Germline V gives CDR1 SNHLY, CDR2 FYNNEI. This CDR3 spans 12 amino acids. The ends lost 11 bases at V and 7 bases at J; junction bases unmatched: 7. The CDR3 DNA follows: TGTGCCGGACGGGGGGAAGTCGGGGAGCTGTTTTTT. This gives the protein CAGRGEVGELFF.

This clone was seen only a few times. The chain couples TRBV7-2 to TRBJ1-6; D remains ambiguous. Germline V CDR1 and CDR2: SGHTA, FQGNSA. Trimming took off 1 base at V and 6 bases at J, with 10 bases between the two ends. The CDR3 has 15 amino acids. CDR3: CASSLGERFNSPLHF. The CDR3 nucleotides read TGTGCCAGCAGCTTAGGGGAGAGGTTTAATTCACCCCTCCACTTT.

The V call is TRBV7-2, the J call TRBJ1-2; 8 nucleotides align to TRBD1. J gave up 4 bases and V 5 bases, and 6 bases lay outside the gene matches. The CDR3 covers 14 residues. The V gene's germline CDR1 is SGHTA and CDR2 FQGNSA. The CDR3 nucleotides read TGTGCCAGCAGCGCCCAAACAGGGGGCTATGGCTACACCTTC. Encoded protein: CASSAQTGGYGYTF.

The chain couples TRBV7-2 to TRBJ1-2, with unresolved D. The CDR3 has 15 residues. Germline V gene data show CDR1 as SGHTA and CDR2 as FQGNSA. Trimming took 1 base from V and 3 from J, leaving 12 bases between them. The CDR3 spells CASSLVSRDYYGYTF. The DNA of the CDR3 is TGTGCCAGCAGCTTAGTATCGCGGGATTACTATGGCTACACCTTC.

The chain joins TRBV7-3 to TRBJ1-6, with unresolved D. Per the germline V gene, CDR1 is SGHTA and CDR2 is FQGTGA. The length of the CDR3 is 13 residues. V shed 3 bases and J shed 7 bases, with 7 bases lying between them. For the CDR3, the DNA is TGTGCCAGCAGCTTTAATTCCAATTCACCCCTCCACTTT. Protein: CASSFNSNSPLHF. Together with reference TRBV7-3 and TRBJ1-6, the CDR3 gives the full variable domain: GAGVSQTPSNKVTEKGKYVELRCDPISGHTALYWYRQSLGQGPEFLIYFQGTGAADDSGLPNDRFFAVRPEGSVSTLKIQRTERGDSAVYLCASSFNSNSPLHFGNGTRLTVT.

This clone was detected only once. The chain combines TRBV6-1 with TRBJ1-3; the D is unclear. V was shortened by 3 bases and J by 0 bases, with 12 bases between the two germline ends. Germline CDR1 and CDR2: MNHNS and SASEGT. CDR3 length: 16 residues. CDR3: CASSDLDIRSGNTIYF. The CDR3 DNA follows: TGTGCCAGCAGTGACCTCGACATCCGCTCTGGAAACACCATATATTTT.

The genes are TRBV5-5 and TRBJ1-2, with TRBD1 matching 7 bases. The CDR3 is 14 residues long. The germline V gene encodes CDR1 SGHKS and CDR2 YYEKEE (reference sequence). The V gene end was trimmed by 7 bases and the J gene end by 4 bases; junction bases not matched to a gene: 10. For the CDR3, the DNA is TGTGCCAGCTTAGGGACAGAGTTCTTCTATGGCTACACCTTC. Amino acids: CASLGTEFFYGYTF. Full variable domain (missing parts from reference TRBV5-5 and TRBJ1-2): DAGVTQSPTHLIKTRGQQVTLRCSPISGHKSVSWYQQVLGQGPQFIFQYYEKEERGRGNFPDRFSARQFPNYSSELNVNALLLGDSALYLCASLGTEFFYGYTFGSGTRLTVV.

The chain links TRBV7-9 to TRBJ1-1; TRBD1 is a possible D gene (6 bases). Germline lookup yields CDR1 SEHNR and CDR2 FQNEAQ (reference sequence). This CDR3 region has 15 residues. Deletions cut 2 bases from V and 0 bases from J, with 10 bases between. DNA for the CDR3: TGTGCCAGCAGCTTAAGTGGACAGATGAACACTGAAGCTTTCTTT. Residues: CASSLSGQMNTEAFF.

The chain has TRBV27 and TRBJ1-2, with D possibly being TRBD1 (5 bases). The germline V and J ends were trimmed by 4 bases and 8 bases, with 14 bases remaining between them. Germline values: CDR1 MNHEY, CDR2 SMNVEV (reference sequence). This CDR3 is built from 13 residues. The CDR3 nucleotides are TGTGCCAGCAGTTATCCAGGGCGTGGGGGCTACACCTTC. This gives the protein CASSYPGRGGYTF.

The chain carries TRBV7-9 and TRBJ1-2; possible D gene TRBD1, 5 bases. The germline V gene has CDR1 SEHNR and CDR2 FQNEAQ (reference sequence). V was clipped by 0 bases and J by 8 bases, with 16 bases between them. This CDR3 region has 15 residues. In nucleotides, the CDR3 is TGTGCCAGCAGCTTAGCTGGCCAGGGCGCTGGCGGCTACACCTTC. Its protein is CASSLAGQGAGGYTF.

The gene calls are TRBV11-2 and TRBJ1-2; D is unclear. The V gene lost 5 bases and the J gene lost 11 bases, with 18 bases spanning the gap. Germline V gene data show CDR1 as SGHAT and CDR2 as FQNNGV. This CDR3 region has 13 residues. DNA for the CDR3: TGTGCCAGCAGCCCCCAGGCGTCTATTGGTTACACCTTC. Its protein is CASSPQASIGYTF.

The chain joins TRBV6-5 to TRBJ1-1; possibly TRBD1 for D (6 bases). The CDR3 is made up of 14 amino acids. Trimming removed 8 bases from V and 1 base from J, with 14 bases in between. The germline CDR1 and CDR2 sequences are MNHEY and SVGAGI. The CDR3 DNA sequence: TGTGCCAGCCTAACAGGGCCGGCGAACACTGAAGCTTTCTTT. It yields the protein CASLTGPANTEAFF.

This sequence joins TRBV4-3 and TRBJ2-1, with 7 bases that match TRBD1. J gave up 2 bases and V 3 bases, and 7 bases lay outside the gene matches. CDR1 is LGHNA and CDR2 is YSLEER in the germline V gene. This CDR3 spans 16 amino acids. The CDR3 DNA reads TGCGCCAGCAGCCAGGCGACGGGACAGCCCTACAATGAGCAGTTCTTC. This translates into CASSQATGQPYNEQFF.

This chain joins TRBV2 and TRBJ1-5, with D tentatively TRBD1 (5 bases). The CDR3 loop spans 15 amino acids. V lost 0 bases and J lost 6, with 12 bases in between. Germline V gives CDR1 SNHLY, CDR2 FYNNEI. The CDR3 is CASSEAGGMAQPQHF. The DNA for the CDR3 is TGTGCCAGCAGTGAAGCGGGGGGGATGGCTCAGCCCCAGCATTTT.

This chain connects TRBV11-2 to TRBJ2-3; D perhaps matches TRBD2 (6 bases). Germline CDR1 reads SGHAT; CDR2 reads FQNNGV. This CDR3 is 15 amino acids long. V lost 4 bases and J 5 bases, leaving 16 bases between the germline ends. In nucleotides, the CDR3 is TGTGCCAGCAGCTGGAGGGGCCAAGCGGGAGATACGCAGTATTTT. This gives the protein CASSWRGQAGDTQYF. The whole variable domain, remainder taken from reference TRBV11-2 and TRBJ2-3, is EAGVAQSPRYKIIEKRQSVAFWCNPISGHATLYWYQQILGQGPKLLIQFQNNGVVDDSQLPKDRFSAERLKGVDSTLKIQPAKLEDSAVYLCASSWRGQAGDTQYFGPGTRLTVL.

V and J are TRBV7-2 and TRBJ2-7; possibly TRBD1 for D (6 bases). The CDR3 sequence is 14 residues long. The germline V and J ends were trimmed by 3 bases and 5 bases, with 14 bases remaining between them. Per the germline V gene, CDR1 is SGHTA and CDR2 is FQGNSA. The CDR3 spells CASSFLGGVNEQYF. DNA for the CDR3: TGTGCCAGCAGCTTCCTAGGGGGAGTCAACGAGCAGTACTTC.

The V call is TRBV28, the J call TRBJ1-3; no definite D call. This CDR3 is 12 amino acids long. Germline-derived CDR1 and CDR2 are MDHEN and SYDVKM. V dropped 4 bases and J dropped 4 bases, with 5 bases sitting between them. CDR3 in DNA: TGTGCCAGCAGTTGGGAGGGAAACACCATATATTTT. Protein: CASSWEGNTIYF.

The chain has TRBV5-1 and TRBJ1-2, with 7 nucleotides matching TRBD1. V gave up 7 bases and J gave up 4 bases; unmatched junction bases: 13. This CDR3 has 15 residues. The germline V gene has CDR1 SGHRS and CDR2 YFSETQ. CDR3 sequence (DNA): TGCGCCAGCCGGCGGGGACAGCCAGACTCCTATGGCTACACCTTC. This sequence encodes CASRRGQPDSYGYTF.

The V call is TRBV6-2 or TRBV6-3, the J call TRBJ1-5; D may be TRBD1 (6 bases). The CDR3 totals 17 residues. The germline V and J ends were trimmed by 1 base and 11 bases, with 24 bases remaining between them. The germline V gene has CDR1 MNHEY and CDR2 SVGEGT. The CDR3 sequence is CASSYWPNRARDHSQHF. Here the CDR3 DNA reads TGTGCCAGCAGTTACTGGCCCAACAGGGCAAGGGATCACTCCCAGCATTTT.

The chain couples TRBV20-1 to TRBJ2-7; unclear D gene. Looked up from germline, CDR1 is DFQATT and CDR2 is SNEGSKA (reference sequence). The CDR3 consists of 11 residues. Trimming left V 6 bases short and J 3 bases short, with 9 bases between. The CDR3 spells CSAVAVYEQYF. The CDR3 bases are TGCAGTGCGGTGGCCGTCTACGAGCAGTACTTC.

The chain uses TRBV15 and TRBJ1-3; 10 bases are a match to TRBD1. The trim removed 5 bases at V and 8 bases at J, leaving 15 bases unmatched. Germline CDR1 and CDR2: LNHNV and YYDKDF (reference sequence). This CDR3 spans 17 amino acids. This chain's CDR3 is CATSPKGQGKIVDTIYF. The CDR3 DNA is TGTGCCACCAGCCCGAAGGGACAGGGGAAGATAGTGGACACCATATATTTT.

This clone appeared a single time. The genes are TRBV5-8 and TRBJ1-1; tentative D call: TRBD1 (6 bases). Germline CDR1 SGHTS, CDR2 YDEGEE. The CDR3 runs 14 residues. The V end lost 3 bases, the J end lost 1 base, and 10 bases lay between the germline ends. The CDR3 loop reads CASSSDRTNTEAFF. The CDR3 nucleotides read TGTGCCAGCAGCTCTGACAGGACGAACACTGAAGCTTTCTTT.